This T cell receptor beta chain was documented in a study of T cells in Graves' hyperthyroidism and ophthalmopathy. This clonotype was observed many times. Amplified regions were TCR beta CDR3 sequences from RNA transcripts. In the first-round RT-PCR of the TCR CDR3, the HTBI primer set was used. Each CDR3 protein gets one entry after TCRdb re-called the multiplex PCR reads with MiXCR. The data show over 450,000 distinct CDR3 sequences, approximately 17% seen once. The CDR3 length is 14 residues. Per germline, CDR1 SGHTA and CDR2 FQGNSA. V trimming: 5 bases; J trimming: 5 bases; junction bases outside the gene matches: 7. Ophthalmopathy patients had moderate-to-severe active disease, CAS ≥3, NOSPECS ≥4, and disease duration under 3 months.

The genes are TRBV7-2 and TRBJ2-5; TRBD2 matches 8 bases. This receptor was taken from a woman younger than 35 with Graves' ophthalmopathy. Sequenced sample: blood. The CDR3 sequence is CASSPAGAVETQYF. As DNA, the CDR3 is TGTGCCAGCAGCCCAGCGGGAGCGGTCGAGACCCAGTACTTC.